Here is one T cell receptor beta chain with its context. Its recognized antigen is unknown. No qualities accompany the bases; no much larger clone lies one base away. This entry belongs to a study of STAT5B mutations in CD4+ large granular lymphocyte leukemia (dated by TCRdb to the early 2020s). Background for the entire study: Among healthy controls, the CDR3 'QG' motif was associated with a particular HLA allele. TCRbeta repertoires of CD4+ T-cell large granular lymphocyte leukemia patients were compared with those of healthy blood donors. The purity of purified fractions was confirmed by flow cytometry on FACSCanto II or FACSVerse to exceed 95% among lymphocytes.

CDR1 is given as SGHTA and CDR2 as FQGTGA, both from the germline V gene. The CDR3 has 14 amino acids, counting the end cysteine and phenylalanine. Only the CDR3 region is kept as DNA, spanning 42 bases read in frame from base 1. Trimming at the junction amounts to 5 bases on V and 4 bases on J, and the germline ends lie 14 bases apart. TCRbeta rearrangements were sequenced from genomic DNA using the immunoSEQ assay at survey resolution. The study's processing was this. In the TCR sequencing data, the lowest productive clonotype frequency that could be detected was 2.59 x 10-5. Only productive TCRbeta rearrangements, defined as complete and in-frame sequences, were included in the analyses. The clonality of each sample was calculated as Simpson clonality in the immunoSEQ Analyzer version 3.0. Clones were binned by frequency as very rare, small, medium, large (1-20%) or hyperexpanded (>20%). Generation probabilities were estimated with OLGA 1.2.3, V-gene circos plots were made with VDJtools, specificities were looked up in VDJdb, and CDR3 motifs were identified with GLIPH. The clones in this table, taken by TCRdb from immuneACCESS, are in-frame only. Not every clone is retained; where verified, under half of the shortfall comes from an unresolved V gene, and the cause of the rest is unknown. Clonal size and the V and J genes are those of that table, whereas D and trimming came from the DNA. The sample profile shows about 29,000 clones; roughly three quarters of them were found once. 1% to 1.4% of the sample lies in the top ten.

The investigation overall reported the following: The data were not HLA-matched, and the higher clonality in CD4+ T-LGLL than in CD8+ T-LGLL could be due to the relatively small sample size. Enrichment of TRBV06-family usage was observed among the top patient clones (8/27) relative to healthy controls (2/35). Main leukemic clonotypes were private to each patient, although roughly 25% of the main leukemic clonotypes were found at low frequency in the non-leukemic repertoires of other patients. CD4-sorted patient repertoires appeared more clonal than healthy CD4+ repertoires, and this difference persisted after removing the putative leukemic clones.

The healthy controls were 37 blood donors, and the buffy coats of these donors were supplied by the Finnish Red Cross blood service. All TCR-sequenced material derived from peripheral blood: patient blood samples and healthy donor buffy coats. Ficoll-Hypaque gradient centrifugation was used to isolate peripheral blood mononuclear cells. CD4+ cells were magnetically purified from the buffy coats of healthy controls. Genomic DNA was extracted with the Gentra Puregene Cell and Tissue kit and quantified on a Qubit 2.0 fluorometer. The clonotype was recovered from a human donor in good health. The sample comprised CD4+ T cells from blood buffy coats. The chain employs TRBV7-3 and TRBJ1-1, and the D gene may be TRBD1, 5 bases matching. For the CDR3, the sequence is CASSRQGASTEAFF. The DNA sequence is TGTGCCAGCAGCCGTCAAGGGGCGAGCACTGAAGCTTTCTTT.